The 15 T cell receptor beta chains below were found in one sample sequenced in a study of T cell responses to AZD1222 COVID-19 vaccine. Here immunoSEQ multiplex PCR was the method, and the copy in TCRdb shows in-frame clones only, minus some. The sample consists of over 40,000 clones, approximately 83% of them appearing once. The sequencing here drew on peripheral blood, taken on day 0 of AZD1222 vaccination. The receptors shown here come from an adult in good health.

This clone was counted once. CDR3 DNA sequence: TGCGCCAGCATGCGGGGATCTGGGTCCTACAATGAGCAGTTCTTC. It specifies CASMRGSGSYNEQFF. The rearrangement joins TRBV5-1 to TRBJ2-1; a weak D match, TRBD2 (6 bases). V lost 6 bases and J 1 base, leaving 14 bases between the germline ends. The CDR3 spans 15 residues. Germline V gene lookup returns CDR1 SGHRS and CDR2 YFSETQ.

The chain has TRBV19 and TRBJ1-5; tentatively, D is TRBD1 (5 bases). Per germline, CDR1 LNHDA and CDR2 SQIVND (reference sequence). This CDR3 has 16 amino acids. V gave up 1 base and J gave up 2 bases, with 12 bases separating them. Here the CDR3 reads CASSIVTGGGNQPQHF. The CDR3 region has the DNA TGTGCCAGTAGTATAGTTACAGGAGGGGGCAATCAGCCCCAGCATTTT.

This clone was recorded at least ten times. The chain recombines TRBV27 with TRBJ2-2, with D tentatively TRBD1 (5 bases). The germline V gene has CDR1 MNHEY and CDR2 SMNVEV (reference sequence). V lost 1 base and J lost 0, with 6 bases in between. The CDR3 extends over 15 amino acids. CDR3 nucleotides: TGTGCCAGCAGTTTATGGACAACGAACACCGGGGAGCTGTTTTTT. Its protein is CASSLWTTNTGELFF.

The chain is built from TRBV28 and TRBJ2-1; 7 bases line up with TRBD2. The J segment lost 7 bases and the V segment lost 5 bases, leaving 14 bases of the junction unmatched. The germline V gene has CDR1 MDHEN and CDR2 SYDVKM. The CDR3 runs 16 residues. CDR3 DNA sequence: TGTGCCAGCAGTCCCCGGAGCGGGACCTACCGGAATGAGCAGTTCTTC. Translated: CASSPRSGTYRNEQFF.

This chain uses TRBV28 with TRBJ1-3; D perhaps matches TRBD1 (6 bases). The germline V gene encodes CDR1 MDHEN and CDR2 SYDVKM. V lost 1 base to trimming and J lost 7 bases, with 11 bases between them. The length of the CDR3 is 14 residues. DNA for the CDR3: TGTGCCAGCAGTTTATCTCGGGGGCAGAACACCATATATTTT. Protein product: CASSLSRGQNTIYF.

This chain connects TRBV7-8 to TRBJ2-1; D is uncertain. Germline CDR1 and CDR2: SGHVS and FQNEAQ. Trimming left V 5 bases short and J 5 bases short, with 16 bases between. CDR3 length equals 15 residues. Here the CDR3 reads CASSPGRATNNEQFF. In DNA form, the CDR3 reads TGTGCCAGCAGCCCCGGCCGAGCGACCAACAATGAGCAGTTCTTC.

This chain joins TRBV19 and TRBJ2-5; D could derive from TRBD1 or TRBD2 (6 bases each). This CDR3 is 16 amino acids long. V dropped 4 bases and J dropped 7 bases, with 22 bases sitting between them. Germline values: CDR1 LNHDA, CDR2 SQIVND (reference sequence). This CDR3 reads CASSTGLGGLSGTQYF. The CDR3 coding sequence is TGTGCCAGTAGTACGGGCCTGGGGGGCCTAAGTGGGACCCAGTACTTC.

The gene calls are TRBV11-3 and TRBJ2-3; 8 bases map to TRBD1. The junction had 13 bases not matched to a gene; V was cut back by 5 bases and J by 0 bases. This CDR3 is 18 amino acids long. Germline V gene data show CDR1 as SGHNT and CDR2 as YENEEA. For the CDR3, the DNA is TGTGCCAGCAGCGCTGGGGGTCGGGACAGGACAAGCACAGATACGCAGTATTTT. Its translation: CASSAGGRDRTSTDTQYF.

This chain connects TRBV28 to TRBJ2-3; 7 bases align to TRBD2. V gave up 4 bases and J gave up 0 bases; unmatched junction bases: 7. The V gene's germline CDR1 is MDHEN and CDR2 SYDVKM. CDR3 length: 16 amino acids. The CDR3 sequence is CASSSGSSGSTDTQYF. CDR3 coding DNA: TGTGCCAGCAGTTCAGGGAGTAGCGGGAGCACAGATACGCAGTATTTT.

The chain carries TRBV7-2 and TRBJ2-5; D unresolved. The CDR3 extends over 13 amino acids. Trimming shortened V by 1 base and J by 5 bases, and 8 bases separated the two germline ends. Germline lookup yields CDR1 SGHTA and CDR2 FQGNSA. The CDR3 spells CASSLGSLETQYF. Here the CDR3 DNA reads TGTGCCAGCAGCTTAGGTAGCTTGGAGACCCAGTACTTC.

The CDR3 here is CSAAWGEGAFF. The DNA for the CDR3 is TGCAGTGCTGCATGGGGGGAAGGAGCTTTCTTT. This chain connects TRBV20-1 to TRBJ1-1, with TRBD1 as a possible D gene (5 bases). The CDR3 sequence is 11 residues long. V lost 5 bases and J 10 bases, leaving 14 bases between the germline ends. CDR1 DFQATT and CDR2 SNEGSKA come from the germline V gene (reference sequence).

This clone was seen only a few times. The chain uses TRBV7-8 and TRBJ1-5; D is uncertain. The germline V gene encodes CDR1 SGHVS and CDR2 FQNEAQ. The CDR3 runs 16 residues. V dropped 5 bases and J dropped 0 bases, with 14 bases sitting between them. DNA of the CDR3: TGTGCCAGCAGCCTGAAACAGAGATATAGCAATCAGCCCCAGCATTTT. Encoded protein: CASSLKQRYSNQPQHF. The variable domain in full, with the rest retrieved from reference TRBV7-8 and TRBJ1-5, is GAGVSQSPRYKVAKRGQDVALRCDPISGHVSLFWYQQALGQGPEFLTYFQNEAQLDKSGLPSDRFFAERPEGSVSTLKIQRTQQEDSAVYLCASSLKQRYSNQPQHFGDGTRLSIL.

The chain carries TRBV5-1 and TRBJ2-5; TRBD2 might be the D (5 bases). From germline, CDR1 is SGHRS and CDR2 YFSETQ. V was clipped by 0 bases and J by 2 bases, with 14 bases between them. The CDR3 loop spans 16 amino acids. CDR3 sequence reads: CASSLAAGGVQETQYF. The CDR3 coding sequence is TGCGCCAGCAGCTTGGCCGCCGGAGGAGTACAAGAGACCCAGTACTTC. Using reference TRBV5-1 and TRBJ2-5 for the parts outside the CDR3, the full variable domain is KAGVTQTPRYLIKTRGQQVTLSCSPISGHRSVSWYQQTPGQGLQFLFEYFSETQRNKGNFPGRFSGRQFSNSRSEMNVSTLELGDSALYLCASSLAAGGVQETQYFGPGTRLLVL.

This chain links TRBV2 with TRBJ1-1; D might be TRBD1 (6 bases). Germline V gene sequence: CDR1 SNHLY, CDR2 FYNNEI. V lost 2 bases and J lost 4, with 14 bases in between. The length of the CDR3 is 15 residues. CDR3 residues: CASSERRDTSTEAFF. CDR3 nucleotide sequence: TGTGCCAGCAGTGAACGCCGGGACACCAGCACTGAAGCTTTCTTT.

The J gene is TRBJ2-7, the V gene TRBV11-2; 7 nucleotides match TRBD1. Germline V gives CDR1 SGHAT, CDR2 FQNNGV. V lost 4 bases and J lost 6; bases outside the gene matches: 6. There are 13 residues in the CDR3. CDR3 in DNA: TGTGCCAGCAGCTCCGGGACAGCCCCCGAGCAGTACTTC. This gives the protein CASSSGTAPEQYF.